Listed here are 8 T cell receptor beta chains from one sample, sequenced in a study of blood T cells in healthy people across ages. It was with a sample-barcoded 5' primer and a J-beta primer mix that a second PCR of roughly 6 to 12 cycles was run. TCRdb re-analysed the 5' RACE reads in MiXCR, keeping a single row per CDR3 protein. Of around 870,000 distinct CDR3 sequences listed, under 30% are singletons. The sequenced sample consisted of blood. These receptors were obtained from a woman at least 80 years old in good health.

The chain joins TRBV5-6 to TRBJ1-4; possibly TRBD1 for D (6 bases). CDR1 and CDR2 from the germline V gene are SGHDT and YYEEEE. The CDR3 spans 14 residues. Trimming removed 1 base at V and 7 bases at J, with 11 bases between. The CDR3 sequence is CASSLRQGSEKLFF. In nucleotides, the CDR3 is TGTGCCAGCAGCTTGCGTCAGGGGAGTGAAAAACTGTTTTTT.

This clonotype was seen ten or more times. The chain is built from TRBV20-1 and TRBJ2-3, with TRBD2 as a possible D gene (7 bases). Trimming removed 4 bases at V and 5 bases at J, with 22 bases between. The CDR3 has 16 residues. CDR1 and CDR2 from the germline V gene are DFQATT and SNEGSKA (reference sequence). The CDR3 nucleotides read TGCAGTGCTACCGGAAATGGAAGGGGGGGCTTAGATACGCAGTATTTT. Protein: CSATGNGRGGLDTQYF.

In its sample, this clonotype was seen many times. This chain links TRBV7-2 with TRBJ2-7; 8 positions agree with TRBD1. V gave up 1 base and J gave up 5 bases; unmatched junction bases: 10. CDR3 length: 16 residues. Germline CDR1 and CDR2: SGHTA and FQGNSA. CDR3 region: CASSLDGTGSSNEQYF. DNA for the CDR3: TGTGCCAGCAGCTTAGACGGGACAGGAAGTAGCAACGAGCAGTACTTC.

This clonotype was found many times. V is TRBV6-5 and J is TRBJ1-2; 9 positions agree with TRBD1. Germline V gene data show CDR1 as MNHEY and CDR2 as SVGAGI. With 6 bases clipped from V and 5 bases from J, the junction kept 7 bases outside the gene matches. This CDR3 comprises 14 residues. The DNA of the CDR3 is TGTGCCAGCAGAGAAACAGGGGGCAATTATGGCTACACCTTC. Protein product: CASRETGGNYGYTF.

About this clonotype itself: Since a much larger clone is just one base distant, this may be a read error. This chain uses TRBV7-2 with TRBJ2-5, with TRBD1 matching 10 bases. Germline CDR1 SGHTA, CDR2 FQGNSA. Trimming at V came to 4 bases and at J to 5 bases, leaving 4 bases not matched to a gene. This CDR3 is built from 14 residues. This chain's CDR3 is CASSWGTGVETQYF. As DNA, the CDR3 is TGTGCCAGCAGCTGGGGGACAGGGGTGGAGACCCAGTACTTC.

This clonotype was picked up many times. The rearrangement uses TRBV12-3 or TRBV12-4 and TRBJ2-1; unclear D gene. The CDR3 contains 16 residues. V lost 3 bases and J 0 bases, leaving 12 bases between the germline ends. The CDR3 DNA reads TGTGCCAGCAGTTTCTACCACGGGTCCTCCTACAATGAGCAGTTCTTC. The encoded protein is CASSFYHGSSYNEQFF.

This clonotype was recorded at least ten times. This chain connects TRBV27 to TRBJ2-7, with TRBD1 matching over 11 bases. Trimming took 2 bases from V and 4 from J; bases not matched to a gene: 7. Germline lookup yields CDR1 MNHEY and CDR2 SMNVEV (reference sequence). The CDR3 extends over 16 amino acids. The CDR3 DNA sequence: TGTGCCAGCAGTTTAGCGAGCGGGACAGGGGGGTACGAGCAGTACTTC. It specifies CASSLASGTGGYEQYF.

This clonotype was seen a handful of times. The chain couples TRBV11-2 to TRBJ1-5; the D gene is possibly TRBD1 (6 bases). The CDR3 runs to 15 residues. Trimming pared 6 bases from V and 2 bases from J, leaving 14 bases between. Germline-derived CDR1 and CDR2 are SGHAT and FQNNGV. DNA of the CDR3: TGTGCCAGCAGTCGGGGGACATCTGGCAATCAGCCCCAGCATTTT. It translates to CASSRGTSGNQPQHF.